This T cell receptor (beta chain) is from a study of control samples from healthy donors and cancer patients. This table comes from immunoSEQ multiplex PCR, and its TCRdb copy is limited to in-frame clones, with some not included. The table includes about 130,000 clones, 80% to 95% detected once. Trimming stripped 10 bases from V and 1 base from J, with 7 bases between. Germline V CDR1 and CDR2: MNHNY, SVGAGI (reference sequence). The CDR3 runs to 11 residues. The chain combines TRBV6-6 with TRBJ1-1; D call uncertain. The sequence came from a man younger than 35 in good health. The sequencing sample was made of blood. Here the CDR3 reads CATNTNTEAFF. In nucleotides, the CDR3 is TGTGCCACCAATACGAACACTGAAGCTTTCTTT.